This T cell receptor beta chain was found in a study of CD8+ T cells in alopecia areata. In each case, RNA was isolated and then reverse transcribed into cDNA as the sequencing template. The method was immunoSEQ multiplex PCR; TCRdb's version includes in-frame clones alone and lacks a portion of them. This table holds some 180,000 clones, more than 55% found once. The V end was cut by 2 bases, the J end by 0 bases, with 9 bases between. Germline V lookup: CDR1 GTSNPN, CDR2 SVGIG (reference sequence). There are 14 residues in the CDR3. As regards this clone: The antigen remains unidentified.

Study-wide results and caveats: Tissue-resident alphabeta T cells belonging to normal skin likewise get sequenced within scalp specimens.

Sorting separated CD4+ and CD8+ T cells out of PBMCs. The TCR was taken from a human donor in good health. The sequencing sample was made of CD8+ T cells sorted from blood. V usage is TRBV30 and J usage is TRBJ2-3; D is undetermined. The CDR3 DNA follows: TGTGCCTGGAGTTTGCAGACTAGCACAGATACGCAGTATTTT. Residues: CAWSLQTSTDTQYF.